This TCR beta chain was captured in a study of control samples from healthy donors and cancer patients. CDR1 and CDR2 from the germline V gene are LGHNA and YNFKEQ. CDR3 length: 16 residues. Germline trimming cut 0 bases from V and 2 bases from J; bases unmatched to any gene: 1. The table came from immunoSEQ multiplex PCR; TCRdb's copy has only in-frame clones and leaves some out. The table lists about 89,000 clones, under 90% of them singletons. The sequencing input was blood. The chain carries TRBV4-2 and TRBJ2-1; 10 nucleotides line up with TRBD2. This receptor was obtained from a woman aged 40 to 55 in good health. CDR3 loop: CASSQDGTSAYNEQFF. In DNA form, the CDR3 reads TGTGCCAGCAGCCAAGATGGGACTAGCGCCTACAATGAGCAGTTCTTC.